These 6 T cell receptor beta chains originate from one sample sequenced in a study of shared clonotypes between healthy human individuals. Sequencing used immunoSEQ multiplex PCR; TCRdb keeps in-frame clones, though not all of them. The sample has nearly 1 million clones, around 80% seen once. The sequencing sample was made of memory CD4+ T cells sorted from blood. The sample's subset: CD45RA-negative fraction. These receptors all stem from a man between 18 and 29 years old in good health.

The chain has TRBV30 and TRBJ2-2; D possibly corresponds to TRBD1 (6 bases). Germline V gene data show CDR1 as GTSNPN and CDR2 as SVGIG (reference sequence). The CDR3 is 11 residues long. Trimming took off 1 base at V and 9 bases at J, with 6 bases between the two ends. The CDR3 region is CAWSGDRELFF. CDR3 bases: TGTGCCTGGAGTGGGGACAGGGAGCTGTTTTTT. Combining the CDR3 with reference TRBV30 and TRBJ2-2 gives the whole variable domain SQTIHQWPATLVQPVGSPLSLECTVEGTSNPNLYWYRQAAGRGLQLLFYSVGIGQISSEVPQNLSASRPQDRQFILSSKKLLLSDSGFYLCAWSGDRELFFGEGSRLTVL.

This clone was seen a few times. The chain recombines TRBV7-3 with TRBJ2-3; 9 positions match TRBD2. Germline V gene sequence: CDR1 SGHTA, CDR2 FQGTGA. CDR3 length equals 14 residues. The junction had 0 bases not matched to a gene; V was cut back by 2 bases and J by 3 bases. The CDR3 DNA follows: TGTGCCAGCAGCTTAGGACTAGCGACAGATACGCAGTATTTT. Translating gives CASSLGLATDTQYF. The complete variable domain, with remaining parts taken from reference TRBV7-3 and TRBJ2-3, reads GAGVSQTPSNKVTEKGKYVELRCDPISGHTALYWYRQSLGQGPEFLIYFQGTGAADDSGLPNDRFFAVRPEGSVSTLKIQRTERGDSAVYLCASSLGLATDTQYFGPGTRLTVL.

The chain recombines TRBV2 with TRBJ2-3, with TRBD2 as a possible D gene (5 bases). V was cut by 5 bases and J by 2 bases, with 14 bases left in between. CDR3 length: 15 residues. Germline assignment: CDR1 SNHLY and CDR2 FYNNEI. Here the CDR3 reads CASSIGLGTTDTQYF. CDR3 nucleotide sequence: TGTGCCAGCAGTATCGGACTTGGTACCACAGATACGCAGTATTTT. The variable domain in full, completed from reference TRBV2 and TRBJ2-3, reads EPEVTQTPSHQVTQMGQEVILRCVPISNHLYFYWYRQILGQKVEFLVSFYNNEISEKSEIFDDQFSVERPDGSNFTLKIRSTKLEDSAMYFCASSIGLGTTDTQYFGPGTRLTVL.

The chain carries TRBV4-1 and TRBJ2-7; 7 nucleotides line up with TRBD1. V was clipped by 3 bases and J by 5 bases; unmatched bases: 7. Germline V gene data show CDR1 as MGHRA and CDR2 as YSYEKL. The CDR3 has 14 amino acids. The DNA for the CDR3 is TGCGCCAGCAGCCACGACAGGGTCCTCCACGAGCAGTACTTC. This encodes CASSHDRVLHEQYF.

The chain recombines TRBV7-2 with TRBJ2-2; no clear D gene. V lost 7 bases to trimming and J lost 3 bases, with 18 bases between them. This CDR3 spans 16 amino acids. Germline CDR1 reads SGHTA; CDR2 reads FQGNSA. Here the CDR3 DNA reads TGTGCCAGCACCACCCAGCCCAGCTCTGACACCGGGGAGCTGTTTTTT. Translated, it gives CASTTQPSSDTGELFF.

The chain links TRBV5-1 to TRBJ2-7; D possibly corresponds to TRBD2 (6 bases). In germline, CDR1 is SGHRS, CDR2 YFSETQ. The V and J ends lost 3 bases and 2 bases respectively, with 15 bases between them. CDR3 length equals 15 residues. The CDR3 sequence: CASSWDSRLAYEQYF. Here the CDR3 DNA reads TGCGCCAGCAGCTGGGACTCGCGACTTGCCTACGAGCAGTACTTC.